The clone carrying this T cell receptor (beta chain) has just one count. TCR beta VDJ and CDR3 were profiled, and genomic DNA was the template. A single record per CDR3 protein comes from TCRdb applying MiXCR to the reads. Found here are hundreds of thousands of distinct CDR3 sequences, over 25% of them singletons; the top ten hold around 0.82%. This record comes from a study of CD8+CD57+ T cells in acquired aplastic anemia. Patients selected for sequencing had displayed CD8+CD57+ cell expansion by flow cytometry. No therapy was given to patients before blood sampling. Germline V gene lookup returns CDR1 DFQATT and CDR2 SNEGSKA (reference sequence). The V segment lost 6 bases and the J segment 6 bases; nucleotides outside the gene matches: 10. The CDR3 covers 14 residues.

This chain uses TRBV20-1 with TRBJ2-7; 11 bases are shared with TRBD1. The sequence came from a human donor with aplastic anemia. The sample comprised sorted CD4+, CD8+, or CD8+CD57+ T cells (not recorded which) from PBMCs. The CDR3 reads CSASSPDRGREQYF. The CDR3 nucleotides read TGCAGTGCCAGCAGTCCGGACAGGGGGCGCGAGCAGTACTTC.